These 13 T cell receptor beta chains came from one sample sequenced in a study of T cell responses to AZD1222 COVID-19 vaccine. The table came from immunoSEQ multiplex PCR; TCRdb's copy has only in-frame clones and leaves some out. Of 150,000 to 180,000 clones listed, over 80% are singletons. Sequencing used peripheral blood, obtained 28 days after the second AZD1222 dose. The origin of the receptors is an adult who received the AZD1222 COVID-19 vaccine.

The chain carries TRBV6-2 or TRBV6-3 and TRBJ1-3, with D tentatively TRBD1 (6 bases). The CDR3 runs to 14 residues. Germline V CDR1 and CDR2: MNHEY, SVGEGT. Trimming took off 2 bases at V and 2 bases at J, with 7 bases between the two ends. CDR3 in amino acids: CASSYGGPGNTIYF. The DNA for the CDR3 is TGTGCCAGCAGTTACGGGGGCCCTGGAAACACCATATATTTT.

V usage is TRBV28 and J usage is TRBJ2-7; D is possibly TRBD2 (6 bases). V lost 7 bases and J lost 0, with 13 bases in between. The CDR3 sequence is 14 residues long. The germline gives CDR1 MDHEN, CDR2 SYDVKM. CDR3 nucleotide sequence: TGTGCCAGCAACTTGGGGGGAAGCTCCTACGAGCAGTACTTC. Its translation: CASNLGGSSYEQYF.

This sequence joins TRBV2 and TRBJ2-2, with 11 bases lining up with TRBD1. This CDR3 has 16 residues. Germline V lookup: CDR1 SNHLY, CDR2 FYNNEI. The V gene end was trimmed by 4 bases and the J gene end by 4 bases; junction bases not matched to a gene: 5. This CDR3 reads CASSVPGQGGTGELFF. DNA of the CDR3: TGTGCCAGCAGTGTTCCGGGACAGGGGGGCACCGGGGAGCTGTTTTTT.

The chain joins TRBV18 to TRBJ2-2; TRBD1 or TRBD2 may be the D gene (5 bases each). V was clipped by 10 bases and J by 6 bases, with 18 bases between them. From germline, CDR1 is KGHSH and CDR2 LQKENI. CDR3 length: 14 amino acids. The CDR3 loop is CATTPGPRPGELFF. CDR3 nucleotide sequence: TGTGCCACCACACCGGGACCCCGCCCCGGGGAGCTGTTTTTT.

V gene TRBV4-3 combines with J gene TRBJ2-7; no reliable D call. The V gene's germline CDR1 is LGHNA and CDR2 YSLEER. Trimming removed 1 base from V and 0 bases from J, with 10 bases in between. CDR3 size: 15 residues. Here the CDR3 reads CASSQAPDPSYEQYF. In DNA, the CDR3 is TGCGCCAGCAGCCAAGCCCCGGACCCCTCCTACGAGCAGTACTTC.

The chain employs TRBV3-1 (or the pseudogene TRBV3-2) and TRBJ2-4, with a possible D match to TRBD1 (6 bases). Looked up from germline, CDR1 is LGHDT and CDR2 is YNNKEL (reference sequence). CDR3 length: 15 residues. Trimming removed 0 bases at V and 6 bases at J, with 12 bases between. CDR3 nucleotide sequence: TGTGCCAGCAGCCAAGATCTGACGGACAGAAACATTCAGTACTTC. Its translation: CASSQDLTDRNIQYF.

Here the CDR3 DNA reads TGTGCCAGCACCTCCCCTGCCGGGGAGCTGTTTTTT. It is translated as CASTSPAGELFF. The chain has TRBV6-5 and TRBJ2-2; D is undetermined. In germline, CDR1 is MNHEY, CDR2 SVGAGI. This CDR3 spans 12 amino acids. V lost 7 bases to trimming and J lost 6 bases, with 9 bases between them.

This chain joins TRBV7-9 and TRBJ1-3; D gene ambiguous. Germline V gives CDR1 SEHNR, CDR2 FQNEAQ (reference sequence). The CDR3 sequence is 13 residues long. Trimming pared 5 bases from V and 5 bases from J, leaving 10 bases between. DNA of the CDR3: TGTGCCAGCAGCCGAGGATGGAGAAACACCATATATTTT. This codes for CASSRGWRNTIYF.

The rearrangement links TRBV2 to TRBJ2-5; D remains unclear. There are 11 residues in the CDR3. With 5 bases removed from V and 3 bases from J, the gap between germline ends came to 4 bases. The germline CDR1 and CDR2 sequences are SNHLY and FYNNEI. In DNA, the CDR3 is TGTGCCAGCAGTTGGGAAGAGACCCAGTACTTC. It translates to CASSWEETQYF.

This chain uses TRBV7-2 with TRBJ1-5; 9 nucleotides line up with TRBD1. Germline values: CDR1 SGHTA, CDR2 FQGNSA. This CDR3 region has 15 residues. V lost 4 bases to trimming and J lost 5 bases; unmatched junction nucleotides: 6. The CDR3 is CASSSADRGHQPQHF. In nucleotides, the CDR3 is TGTGCCAGCAGCTCGGCGGACAGGGGCCATCAGCCCCAGCATTTT.

J is TRBJ1-5 and V is TRBV6-5; 8 bases align to TRBD1. Looked up from germline, CDR1 is MNHEY and CDR2 is SVGAGI. This CDR3 is built from 15 residues. V lost 6 bases, J lost 3 bases, and 7 bases stayed unmatched. The CDR3 sequence: CASRTQGGVNQPQHF. Here the CDR3 DNA reads TGTGCCAGCAGGACACAGGGGGGTGTCAATCAGCCCCAGCATTTT.

This clone turned up a few times. The chain is built from TRBV11-2 and TRBJ1-5; D gene uncertain. This CDR3 is 15 amino acids long. V lost 1 base, J lost 6 bases, and 13 bases lay in between. The germline V gene encodes CDR1 SGHAT and CDR2 FQNNGV. CDR3 protein: CASSLGRGEGQPQHF. The CDR3 DNA reads as TGTGCCAGCAGCTTAGGGCGGGGAGAGGGTCAGCCCCAGCATTTT.

The J gene is TRBJ2-3, the V gene TRBV2, with 8 nucleotides matching TRBD2. J lost 5 bases, V lost 7 bases, and 8 bases had no gene match. This CDR3 spans 14 amino acids. CDR1 is SNHLY, CDR2 FYNNEI, per germline. CDR3 DNA sequence: TGTGCCAGCACCCCGGACACTAGCGGAGATACGCAGTATTTT. It yields the protein CASTPDTSGDTQYF.